A selection of T cell receptor beta chains follows, all from one sample in a study of blood T cells in healthy people across ages. TCRdb re-called the 5' RACE reads through MiXCR, storing one row per CDR3 protein. The repertoire consists of approximately 730,000 distinct CDR3 sequences, with roughly 53% occurring once and the leading ten covering around 40%. Sequencing was performed on blood. Receptor source: an elderly man in good health. CDR3s include the opening cysteine and the closing phenylalanine or tryptophan. A D gene is named only where the DNA matches it firmly. Not every row has a clone size; where given, it reads once, few, many or a size class.

V	size	D	J	CDR3	DNA
TRBV20-1	few	TRBD2	TRBJ2-4	CSARKGTSGKNIQYF	TGCAGTGCTAGAAAAGGGACTAGCGGGAAAAACATTCAGTACTTC
TRBV11-2	-	TRBD1	TRBJ1-6	CASSPSGQHNSPLHF	TGTGCCAGCAGCCCATCGGGACAGCATAATTCACCCCTCCACTTT
TRBV12-3/TRBV12-4	few	TRBD1	TRBJ2-1	CASSLADTGGQFF	TGTGCCAGCAGTTTGGCGGACACAGGGGGGCAGTTCTTC
TRBV18	-	-	TRBJ1-2	CASPPREGGYGYTF	TGTGCCAGCCCACCAAGGGAGGGTGGCTATGGCTACACCTTC
TRBV7-2	few	-	TRBJ2-1	CASSLGAGQFNEQFF	TGTGCCAGCAGCTTAGGAGCGGGACAGTTTAATGAGCAGTTCTTC
TRBV4-2	-	-	TRBJ2-3	CASSQDRGHEHRYAYF	TGTGCCAGCAGCCAAGATCGGGGGCACGAGCACAGATACGCGTATTTT
TRBV9	-	TRBD2	TRBJ2-7	CASSVGLAGVKSSYEQYF	TGTGCCAGCAGCGTAGGGCTAGCGGGAGTAAAGAGCTCCTACGAGCAGTACTTC
TRBV24-1	-	-	TRBJ2-1	CATSERGLFSYNEQFF	TGTGCCACCAGTGAAAGGGGACTTTTCTCCTACAATGAGCAGTTCTTC
TRBV27	-	TRBD1	TRBJ2-7	CASSLISGQGAYEQYF	TGTGCCAGCAGTTTAATCTCGGGACAGGGAGCCTACGAGCAGTATTTC
TRBV6-6	few	-	TRBJ1-6	CASTGALSSYNSPLHF	TGTGCCAGCACCGGGGCGTTAAGCTCCTATAATTCACCCCTCCACTTT
TRBV7-8	-	-	TRBJ2-5	CASSWYGSADGQTQYF	TGTGCCAGCAGCTGGTACGGTTCAGCGGACGGTCAGACCCAGTACTTC
TRBV7-2	-	-	TRBJ2-4	CASSTGTATAKNIQYF	TGTGCCAGCAGCACCGGGACTGCGACAGCCAAAAACATTCAGTACTTC
TRBV2	few	TRBD1	TRBJ1-1	CASSEAWTGMNTEAFF	TGTGCCAGCAGTGAAGCTTGGACAGGGATGAACACTGAAGCTTTCTTT
TRBV29-1	few	TRBD2	TRBJ2-1	CSVVGLAGGSSYNEQFF	TGCAGCGTTGTGGGTCTAGCGGGAGGCTCATCCTACAATGAGCAGTTCTTC
TRBV5-1	few	-	TRBJ2-7	CASSLGDSNRYEQYF	TGCGCCAGCAGCTTGGGTGACAGTAATCGCTACGAGCAGTACTTC
TRBV6-5	-	-	TRBJ2-4	CASSYEGGRAQNIQYF	TGTGCCAGCAGTTACGAGGGAGGCAGGGCCCAAAACATTCAGTACTTC
TRBV7-9	-	-	TRBJ2-3	CASSLDLPTDTQYF	TGTGCCAGCAGCTTGGATCTTCCTACAGATACGCAGTATTTT